The 17 T cell receptor beta chains below were found in one sample sequenced in a study of control samples from healthy donors and cancer patients. Measured with immunoSEQ multiplex PCR; TCRdb has only the in-frame clones, and not every one. The sample has tens of thousands of clones, about 87% seen once. Sequenced material: blood. Every receptor here comes from a woman aged 65 to 85 in good health.

The chain has TRBV11-2 and TRBJ2-3; tentatively, D is TRBD1 or TRBD2 (5 bases each). This CDR3 spans 15 amino acids. Deletions cut 3 bases from V and 4 bases from J, with 14 bases between. Per the germline V gene, CDR1 is SGHAT and CDR2 is FQNNGV. CDR3 residues: CASSFEGKYSDTQYF. The CDR3, as DNA: TGTGCCAGCAGCTTTGAGGGGAAGTATTCAGATACGCAGTATTTT.

The chain employs TRBV5-1 and TRBJ1-1; 8 bases are shared with TRBD1. The CDR3 totals 15 residues. Germline loops: CDR1 SGHRS, CDR2 YFSETQ. V shed 2 bases, J shed 4 bases, and the junction held 7 bases outside the gene matches. This CDR3 is CASSLTQGAGTEAFF. As DNA, the CDR3 is TGCGCCAGCAGCTTAACCCAGGGGGCTGGCACTGAAGCTTTCTTT.

This chain connects TRBV5-1 to TRBJ1-5, with D perhaps TRBD1 (5 bases). V was pared by 0 bases and J by 2 bases, with 15 bases between. Germline CDR1 reads SGHRS; CDR2 reads YFSETQ. This CDR3 is built from 17 residues. The CDR3 reads CASSLEQSGIGNQPQHF. The CDR3 bases are TGCGCCAGCAGCTTGGAGCAGTCAGGGATCGGCAATCAGCCCCAGCATTTT.

The chain couples TRBV12-3 or TRBV12-4 to TRBJ1-1; D is undetermined. The CDR3 totals 13 residues. Trimming pared 7 bases from V and 1 base from J, leaving 10 bases between. The CDR3 region has the DNA TGTGCCAGCATGCGGCGGTCGAACACTGAAGCTTTCTTT. Residues: CASMRRSNTEAFF.

The chain links TRBV7-2 to TRBJ1-4, with D possibly matching TRBD1 (6 bases). The CDR3 consists of 13 residues. The germline gives CDR1 SGHTA, CDR2 FQGNSA. The V and J ends lost 4 bases and 9 bases respectively, with 12 bases between them. The DNA for the CDR3 is TGTGCCAGCAGCTCAACAGGGAACCAAAAACTGTTTTTT. Protein product: CASSSTGNQKLFF.

The rearrangement joins TRBV30 to TRBJ2-7; D is possibly TRBD1 or TRBD2 (6 bases each). The V gene lost 3 bases and the J gene lost 2 bases, with 14 bases spanning the gap. The CDR3 runs to 14 residues. The germline V gene encodes CDR1 GTSNPN and CDR2 SVGIG (reference sequence). CDR3 sequence (DNA): TGTGCCTGGAGCCTAGGGGGGAGTACCTACGAGCAGTACTTC. This codes for CAWSLGGSTYEQYF.

The chain employs TRBV4-3 and TRBJ1-1; D is undetermined. The CDR3 loop spans 14 amino acids. Trimming took 1 base from V and 0 from J, leaving 6 bases between them. Germline V gene sequence: CDR1 LGHNA, CDR2 YSLEER. CDR3 coding DNA: TGCGCCAGCAGCCAAGGTCTGATGAACACTGAAGCTTTCTTT. This translates into CASSQGLMNTEAFF.

The chain recombines TRBV2 with TRBJ1-2; 8 bases map to TRBD1. The germline V gene encodes CDR1 SNHLY and CDR2 FYNNEI. V was clipped by 5 bases and J by 4 bases; unmatched bases: 6. The CDR3 has 14 residues. The CDR3 region has the DNA TGTGCCAGCAGTACGGACAGGGACACCTATGGCTACACCTTC. It is translated as CASSTDRDTYGYTF.

The rearrangement links TRBV5-1 to TRBJ1-2; 9 nucleotides line up with TRBD1. The CDR3 consists of 14 residues. Trimming removed 4 bases from V and 3 bases from J; junction bases left unmatched: 4. Germline loops: CDR1 SGHRS, CDR2 YFSETQ. The DNA of the CDR3 is TGCGCCAGCAGCCCCGACAGGGGGGACTATGGCTACACCTTC. Amino acids: CASSPDRGDYGYTF.

V usage is TRBV19 and J usage is TRBJ2-7; the D gene could be TRBD1 or TRBD2 (5 bases each). Deletions cut 7 bases from V and 3 bases from J, with 16 bases between. The CDR3 covers 14 residues. Germline V lookup: CDR1 LNHDA, CDR2 SQIVND (reference sequence). In DNA form, the CDR3 reads TGTGCCAGTACCCCACCGGGGACGAACTACGAGCAGTACTTC. Translated: CASTPPGTNYEQYF.

This rearrangement joins TRBV28 to TRBJ1-4; D not certain. V was cut by 5 bases and J by 7 bases, with 14 bases left in between. The germline V gene has CDR1 MDHEN and CDR2 SYDVKM. The CDR3 spans 14 residues. DNA for the CDR3: TGTGCCAGCAGTCGGTCCCCAGTCCGTGAAAAACTGTTTTTT. This codes for CASSRSPVREKLFF.

Only a few counts were recorded for this clone. The V and J genes are TRBV4-1 and TRBJ2-7; 9 bases fit TRBD1. From germline, CDR1 is MGHRA and CDR2 YSYEKL. The CDR3 runs to 16 residues. J lost 6 bases, V lost 3 bases, and 12 bases had no gene match. The CDR3 coding sequence is TGCGCCAGCAGCCACCCCGCCGGGACAGGGTCCGGCGAGCAGTACTTC. Residues: CASSHPAGTGSGEQYF.

The rearrangement joins TRBV28 to TRBJ1-2, with TRBD1 matching 7 bases. CDR1 MDHEN and CDR2 SYDVKM come from the germline V gene. The CDR3 has 15 amino acids. V lost 7 bases, J lost 0 bases, and 8 bases stayed unmatched. In DNA, the CDR3 is TGTGCCAGCAAGGGGACAGACCCAGCTAACTATGGCTACACCTTC. It specifies CASKGTDPANYGYTF.

This clone came up a few times. The rearrangement joins TRBV9 to TRBJ2-5; a possible D gene is TRBD2 (6 bases). The V end was cut by 4 bases, the J end by 2 bases, with 12 bases between. This CDR3 contains 14 residues. CDR1 and CDR2 from the germline V gene are SGDLS and YYNGEE. In DNA form, the CDR3 reads TGTGCCAGCAGCCCGACAGCGGGTCAAGAGACCCAGTACTTC. It yields the protein CASSPTAGQETQYF.

The chain joins TRBV19 to TRBJ2-7; no clear D gene. The V end lost 0 bases, the J end lost 2 bases, and 11 bases lay between the germline ends. Germline loops: CDR1 LNHDA, CDR2 SQIVND (reference sequence). There are 15 residues in the CDR3. CDR3 nucleotides: TGTGCCAGTAGTATAGATCTGGCAGTAGCCTACGAGCAGTACTTC. This sequence encodes CASSIDLAVAYEQYF.

The V gene is TRBV18, the J gene TRBJ2-7; D is possibly TRBD2 (7 bases). This CDR3 has 13 residues. Trimming pared 4 bases from V and 2 bases from J, leaving 9 bases between. Per germline, CDR1 KGHSH and CDR2 LQKENI. CDR3 coding DNA: TGTGCCAGCTCACGGGGGGGGCCCTACGAGCAGTACTTC. It codes for CASSRGGPYEQYF.

The chain has TRBV6-6 and TRBJ2-7; D remains ambiguous. In germline, CDR1 is MNHNY, CDR2 SVGAGI (reference sequence). Between the trimmed V and J ends, which lost 6 bases and 6 bases, there was a span of 12 bases. The CDR3 length is 12 residues. The CDR3 DNA reads TGTGCCAGCAGCCCTCTAAGGCGCGAGCAGTACTTC. Protein sequence: CASSPLRREQYF.